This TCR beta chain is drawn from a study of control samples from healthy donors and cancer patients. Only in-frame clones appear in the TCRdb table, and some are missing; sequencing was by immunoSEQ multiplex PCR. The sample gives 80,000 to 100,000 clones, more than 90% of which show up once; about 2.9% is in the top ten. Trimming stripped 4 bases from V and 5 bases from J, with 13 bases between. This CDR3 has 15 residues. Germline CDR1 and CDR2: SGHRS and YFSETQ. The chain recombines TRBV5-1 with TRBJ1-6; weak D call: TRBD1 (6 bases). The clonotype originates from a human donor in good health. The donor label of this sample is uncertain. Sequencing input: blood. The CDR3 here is CASSGGLADNSPLHF. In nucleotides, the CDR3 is TGCGCCAGCAGCGGGGGCTTAGCTGATAATTCACCCCTCCACTTT.